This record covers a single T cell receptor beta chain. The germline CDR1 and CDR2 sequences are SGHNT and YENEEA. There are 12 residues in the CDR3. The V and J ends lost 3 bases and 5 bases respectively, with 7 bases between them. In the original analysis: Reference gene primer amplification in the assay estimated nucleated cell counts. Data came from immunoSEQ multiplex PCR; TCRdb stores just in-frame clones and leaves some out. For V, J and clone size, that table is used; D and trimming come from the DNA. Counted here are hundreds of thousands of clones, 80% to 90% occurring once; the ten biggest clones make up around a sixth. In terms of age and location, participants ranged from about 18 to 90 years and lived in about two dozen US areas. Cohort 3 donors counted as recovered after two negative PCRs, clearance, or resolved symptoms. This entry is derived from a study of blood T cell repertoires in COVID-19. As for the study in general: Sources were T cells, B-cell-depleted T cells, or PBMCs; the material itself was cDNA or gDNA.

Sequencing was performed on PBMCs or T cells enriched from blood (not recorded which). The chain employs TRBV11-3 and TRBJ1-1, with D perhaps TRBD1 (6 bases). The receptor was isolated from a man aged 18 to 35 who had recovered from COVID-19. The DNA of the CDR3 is TGTGCCAGCAGCTTGGGGACAACTGAAGCTTTCTTT. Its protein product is CASSLGTTEAFF.